A selection of T cell receptor beta chains follows, all from one sample in a study of blood T cells in healthy people across ages. TCRdb used MiXCR to reprocess the 5' RACE reads, holding one entry per CDR3 protein. The repertoire holds 700,000 to 950,000 distinct CDR3 sequences, roughly 41% seen once, with 20% to 25% in the top ten. Sequencing used blood. These receptor sequences come from a woman aged 60-70 years in good health. The CDR3 runs from the conserved cysteine through the conserved F or W. A D gene is named only where the DNA matches it firmly.

>13|-|TRBV10-3
CAISESLGSGYTF
>14|TRBD1|TRBV7-3
CASSLSDRGDTQYF
>14|-|TRBV6-6
CASCDRTTGQPQHF
>12|TRBD1|TRBV25-1
CASSASGQEQYF
>13|-|TRBV10-3
CAITPEGRGEQFF
>14|TRBD2|TRBV6-5
CASRLAGEGYEQYF
>14|-|TRBV6-6
CASSLSFSYNEQFF
>14|-|TRBV9
CASSVVASAETQYF
>14|TRBD1|TRBV15
CATKRDRGVETQYF
>18|-|TRBV7-2
CASSQVGAPRTGANALTF
>13|-|TRBV28
CASSLPEGQPQHF
>12|-|TRBV10-3
CAISGREETQFF
>13|-|TRBV29-1
CSGGQSSYNEQFF
>11|-|TRBV7-2
CASSLVGFLFF
>17|-|TRBV6-5
CASSYQPLGGGTDTQYF
>11|-|TRBV6-1
CASSVREEQFF
>13|TRBD1|TRBV7-2
CASSLQGRQPQHF
>13|TRBD2|TRBV20-1
CGGSGVSVGTQYF
>12|TRBD1|TRBV2
CASEDRYNEQFF
>18|-|TRBV2
CASRIAWGSQGGSTEAFF
>16|-|TRBV7-3
CASSLTFRGRSDTQYF
>17|-|TRBV20-1
CSAPSSPLTLAKNIQYF
>13|-|TRBV6-1
CASSDRNNYGYTF
>15|TRBD1|TRBV12-5
CASGHPGQGLNEQFF
>16|-|TRBV7-9
CASSQAVGGLNYGYTF
>17|TRBD1|TRBV18
CASSPPVNRGQVNEQFF
>14|-|TRBV20-1
CSSQRIPRNYGYTF
>15|TRBD2|TRBV12-3/TRBV12-4
CASSFWAGGLNEQFF
>17|TRBD1|TRBV2
CASSEGWGQAGGDTQYF
>16|TRBD2|TRBV18
CASSPMTSGGSNEQYF
>17|TRBD1|TRBV5-1
CASSLMGQGSYNSPLHF
>16|-|TRBV12-3/TRBV12-4
CASSPPFDRGTDTQYF
>15|TRBD1|TRBV12-3/TRBV12-4
CASSQRTGTGTEAFF
>15|TRBD1|TRBV10-3
CAISEQGTGANVLTF
>16|-|TRBV25-1
CASSEPWSGTRHEQFF